The 31 T cell receptor beta chains below were found in one sample sequenced in a study of T cells in localized non-small cell lung cancer. Generated by immunoSEQ multiplex PCR, the TCRdb table keeps only in-frame clones and is missing some. The profile shows under 20,000 clones, over 80% of them singletons. The sample was peripheral blood, taken before any cancer treatment. The origin of the receptors is a female donor aged 60 or older with stage I lung adenocarcinoma.

The V call is TRBV2, the J call TRBJ1-1; 7 nucleotides line up with TRBD1. Germline trimming cut 6 bases from V and 1 base from J; bases unmatched to any gene: 8. CDR1 is SNHLY and CDR2 is FYNNEI in the germline V gene. The CDR3 spans 15 residues. The CDR3 protein is CASRDHRGSNTEAFF. Written as DNA, the CDR3 is TGTGCCAGCAGGGATCACAGGGGATCGAACACTGAAGCTTTCTTT. Looking up the rest from reference TRBV2 and TRBJ1-1 gives the full variable domain: EPEVTQTPSHQVTQMGQEVILRCVPISNHLYFYWYRQILGQKVEFLVSFYNNEISEKSEIFDDQFSVERPDGSNFTLKIRSTKLEDSAMYFCASRDHRGSNTEAFFGQGTRLTVV.

The chain joins TRBV19 to TRBJ1-1; 8 bases align to TRBD1. Germline trimming cut 7 bases from V and 3 bases from J; bases unmatched to any gene: 7. The CDR3 length is 14 residues. Germline V CDR1 and CDR2: LNHDA, SQIVND (reference sequence). The CDR3 loop reads CASTFRGRDTEAFF. CDR3 coding DNA: TGTGCCAGTACCTTCAGGGGGCGGGACACTGAAGCTTTCTTT.

The rearrangement joins TRBV19 to TRBJ2-7; 7 bases are a match to TRBD2. Unmatched junction bases numbered 15, after V lost 4 bases and J lost 3 bases. This CDR3 has 17 residues. Germline V gene lookup returns CDR1 LNHDA and CDR2 SQIVND (reference sequence). CDR3 protein: CASSTSPLAVNSYEQYF. In nucleotides, the CDR3 is TGTGCCAGTAGTACCTCCCCTCTAGCGGTAAATAGCTACGAGCAGTACTTC.

The rearrangement joins TRBV5-4 to TRBJ1-2; D ambiguous. CDR1 and CDR2 from the germline V gene are SGHNT and YYREEE (reference sequence). The CDR3 loop spans 15 amino acids. Trimming took 3 bases from V and 8 from J, leaving 20 bases between them. DNA for the CDR3: TGTGCCAGCAGCTCCTCCCCACTCCGGGGAGGAGGCTACACCTTC. Protein sequence: CASSSSPLRGGGYTF.

V gene TRBV7-7 combines with J gene TRBJ2-7; perhaps TRBD2 as D (5 bases). In germline, CDR1 is SSHAT, CDR2 FNYEAQ (reference sequence). This CDR3 spans 13 amino acids. The germline V and J ends were trimmed by 1 base and 6 bases, with 10 bases remaining between them. The CDR3 DNA follows: TGTGCCAGCAGCTTAGGATACAGCGGCGAGCAGTACTTC. Amino acid sequence: CASSLGYSGEQYF. The full variable domain, with the rest looked up from reference TRBV7-7 and TRBJ2-7, is GAGVSQSPRYKVTKRGQDVTLRCDPISSHATLYWYQQALGQGPEFLTYFNYEAQPDKSGLPSDRFSAERPEGSISTLTIQRTEQRDSAMYRCASSLGYSGEQYFGPGTRLTVT.

This clone was counted a single time. V gene TRBV11-3 combines with J gene TRBJ2-1; D remains unclear. CDR3 length equals 14 residues. Germline V gene data show CDR1 as SGHNT and CDR2 as YENEEA. With 4 bases removed from V and 5 bases from J, the gap between germline ends came to 12 bases. The CDR3 loop is CASSSSDGDNEQFF. The CDR3 DNA reads TGTGCCAGCAGCTCCTCGGACGGAGACAATGAGCAGTTCTTC.

The gene calls are TRBV27 and TRBJ2-3; 7 bases are a match to TRBD2. Trimming took 5 bases from V and 3 from J; bases not matched to a gene: 20. From germline, CDR1 is MNHEY and CDR2 SMNVEV (reference sequence). This CDR3 comprises 19 residues. For the CDR3, the DNA is TGTGCCAGCAGTCTTTCCCGTGGAGCGGGGCCCCCGGGGACAGATACGCAGTATTTT. Protein sequence: CASSLSRGAGPPGTDTQYF.

The rearrangement links TRBV7-3 to TRBJ2-3; D might be TRBD2 (6 bases). Germline lookup yields CDR1 SGHTA and CDR2 FQGTGA. The CDR3 is 14 amino acids. Deletions cut 5 bases from V and 6 bases from J, with 15 bases between. As DNA, the CDR3 is TGTGCCAGCAGCCTGGGACTTGCCTTCGATACGCAGTATTTT. Translating it yields CASSLGLAFDTQYF.

This chain links TRBV18 with TRBJ2-2; no definite D call. This CDR3 has 15 amino acids. Trimming removed 1 base from V and 1 base from J, with 7 bases in between. Germline V gene lookup returns CDR1 KGHSH and CDR2 LQKENI. CDR3 nucleotide sequence: TGTGCCAGCTCACCACTTGGCGGGAACACCGGGGAGCTGTTTTTT. Protein product: CASSPLGGNTGELFF.

This clone was seen more than once but under ten times. The chain links TRBV5-6 to TRBJ1-2, with D tentatively TRBD1 (6 bases). V was pared by 4 bases and J by 6 bases, with 22 bases between. CDR1 is SGHDT, CDR2 YYEEEE, per germline. This CDR3 spans 16 amino acids. The CDR3 DNA sequence: TGTGCCAGCAGCCCCCTCGGAATAGGGGGGTTCGATGGCTACACCTTC. Its translation: CASSPLGIGGFDGYTF.

V usage is TRBV4-1 and J usage is TRBJ1-1; no firm D call. The CDR3 extends over 15 amino acids. Trimming took off 1 base at V and 1 base at J, with 10 bases between the two ends. Germline-derived CDR1 and CDR2 are MGHRA and YSYEKL. CDR3 loop: CASSQAPYANTEAFF. In DNA form, the CDR3 reads TGCGCCAGCAGCCAAGCCCCGTACGCGAACACTGAAGCTTTCTTT.

The chain joins TRBV6-4 to TRBJ1-2, with D uncertain. CDR3 length equals 15 residues. The ends were cut back, 4 bases at V and 8 bases at J, with 20 bases in the middle. Germline CDR1 and CDR2: MRHNA and SNTAGT. CDR3 in DNA: TGTGCCAGCAGTGTCTCATCCGACGGGTCTAGGGGCTACACCTTC. It yields the protein CASSVSSDGSRGYTF.

V is TRBV7-9 and J is TRBJ1-5; no reliable D call. Germline CDR1 SEHNR, CDR2 FQNEAQ (reference sequence). This CDR3 spans 12 amino acids. Trimming took 3 bases from V and 5 from J, leaving 5 bases between them. CDR3 sequence (DNA): TGTGCCAGCAGCTTCGCGGATCAGCCCCAGCATTTT. This gives the protein CASSFADQPQHF.

This clone has a handful of counts. The rearrangement joins TRBV20-1 to TRBJ2-7; D remains ambiguous. Trimming removed 5 bases from V and 5 bases from J, with 10 bases in between. Germline V gene data show CDR1 as DFQATT and CDR2 as SNEGSKA (reference sequence). The CDR3 extends over 11 amino acids. CDR3 nucleotide sequence: TGCAGTGCTCAGCGATTGGACGAGCAGTACTTC. Amino acids: CSAQRLDEQYF.

The chain joins TRBV9 to TRBJ2-2; D perhaps matches TRBD2 (6 bases). V was clipped by 0 bases and J by 5 bases, with 14 bases between them. This CDR3 has 16 residues. Germline V lookup: CDR1 SGDLS, CDR2 YYNGEE. The DNA for the CDR3 is TGTGCCAGCAGCGTAGCTTCGCAGGGAGGAACCGGGGAGCTGTTTTTT. It specifies CASSVASQGGTGELFF.

The chain links TRBV12-5 to TRBJ2-5, with TRBD1 matching 8 bases. This CDR3 is built from 14 residues. Trimming took 6 bases from V and 4 from J; bases not matched to a gene: 7. CDR1 is LGHNT, CDR2 FRNRAP, per germline. CDR3 in amino acids: CASGRGQGGETQYF. The CDR3 nucleotides read TGTGCTAGTGGCCGAGGACAGGGAGGAGAGACCCAGTACTTC. Full variable domain (remainder filled in from reference TRBV12-5 and TRBJ2-5): DARVTQTPRHKVTEMGQEVTMRCQPILGHNTVFWYRQTMMQGLELLAYFRNRAPLDDSGMPKDRFSAEMPDATLATLKIQPSEPRDSAVYFCASGRGQGGETQYFGPGTRLLVL.

The gene calls are TRBV6-6 and TRBJ1-2, with 10 nucleotides matching TRBD1. The CDR3 has 13 amino acids. V was pared by 6 bases and J by 6 bases, with 4 bases of the junction left unmatched. CDR1 is MNHNY and CDR2 is SVGAGI in the germline V gene (reference sequence). The CDR3 here is CASRTGGSDGYTF. In nucleotides, the CDR3 is TGTGCCAGCAGGACAGGGGGCTCGGATGGCTACACCTTC.

The DNA for the CDR3 is TGTGCCAGCAGTCATACAGGGAGCACTGAAGCTTTCTTT. This sequence encodes CASSHTGSTEAFF. This chain links TRBV7-8 with TRBJ1-1, with D tentatively TRBD1 (6 bases). Per the germline V gene, CDR1 is SGHVS and CDR2 is FQNEAQ. Trimming cost V 6 bases and J 4 bases, with 12 bases left between them. This CDR3 comprises 13 residues.

The rearrangement uses TRBV7-8 and TRBJ2-3; D perhaps matches TRBD2 (7 bases). Trimming left V 5 bases short and J 6 bases short, with 21 bases between. The CDR3 runs 16 residues. Germline CDR1 SGHVS, CDR2 FQNEAQ. Here the CDR3 DNA reads TGTGCCAGCAGCCTCGAGTCTGGGGGGGCATCTGATACGCAGTATTTT. This translates into CASSLESGGASDTQYF.

The V gene is TRBV5-1, the J gene TRBJ1-2; D ambiguous. The germline V gene has CDR1 SGHRS and CDR2 YFSETQ. Deletions cut 0 bases from V and 0 bases from J, with 12 bases between. The CDR3 is 16 amino acids. DNA of the CDR3: TGCGCCAGCAGCTTGGCCTGGAGGGTACCTAACTATGGCTACACCTTC. This gives the protein CASSLAWRVPNYGYTF. The variable domain in full, completed from reference TRBV5-1 and TRBJ1-2, reads KAGVTQTPRYLIKTRGQQVTLSCSPISGHRSVSWYQQTPGQGLQFLFEYFSETQRNKGNFPGRFSGRQFSNSRSEMNVSTLELGDSALYLCASSLAWRVPNYGYTFGSGTRLTVV.

The chain recombines TRBV30 with TRBJ1-2, with a tentative D call TRBD1 (5 bases). Looked up from germline, CDR1 is GTSNPN and CDR2 is SVGIG (reference sequence). The V and J ends lost 2 bases and 4 bases respectively, with 8 bases between them. The CDR3 is 12 amino acids. CDR3 in amino acids: CAWSPGLYGYTF. The CDR3 DNA is TGTGCCTGGAGTCCGGGACTCTATGGCTACACCTTC.

The V gene is TRBV5-6, the J gene TRBJ2-7, with D perhaps matching TRBD2 (6 bases). This CDR3 region has 13 residues. Germline V gene data show CDR1 as SGHDT and CDR2 as YYEEEE. The V and J ends lost 3 bases and 3 bases respectively, with 10 bases between them. In nucleotides, the CDR3 is TGTGCCAGCAGCTCGGACTATTTCTACGAGCAGTACTTC. It is translated as CASSSDYFYEQYF.

This chain connects TRBV10-3 to TRBJ1-2, with a possible D match to TRBD1 (6 bases). Per germline, CDR1 ENHRY and CDR2 SYGVKD. V was cut by 2 bases and J by 3 bases, with 16 bases left in between. This CDR3 is 16 amino acids long. The CDR3 DNA sequence: TGTGCCATCAGTGAGGCTTATAGGGGGATGGACTATGGCTACACCTTC. This codes for CAISEAYRGMDYGYTF.

This clone was seen once. V usage is TRBV2 and J usage is TRBJ1-2; TRBD1 is a possible D gene (6 bases). This CDR3 contains 15 residues. The V gene's germline CDR1 is SNHLY and CDR2 FYNNEI. V was pared by 11 bases and J by 4 bases, with 23 bases between. The CDR3 DNA sequence: TGTGCCGTAATTAGCGGAGTCAGGGGCTTCTATGGCTACACCTTC. Its protein product is CAVISGVRGFYGYTF.

The V call is TRBV6-5, the J call TRBJ1-4; D not resolved. Germline CDR1 and CDR2: MNHEY and SVGAGI. The CDR3 is 13 residues long. The V and J ends lost 5 bases and 7 bases respectively, with 11 bases between them. As DNA, the CDR3 is TGTGCCAGCAGTACCTGGACGGGTGAAAAACTGTTTTTT. Protein sequence: CASSTWTGEKLFF.

This chain uses TRBV6-1 with TRBJ2-1; 7 bases agree with TRBD1. Germline-derived CDR1 and CDR2 are MNHNS and SASEGT. The junction had 13 bases not matched to a gene; V was cut back by 1 base and J by 4 bases. The CDR3 extends over 18 amino acids. CDR3 in amino acids: CASSEDRDRVFLYNEQFF. The CDR3 DNA sequence: TGTGCCAGCAGTGAAGACCGAGACAGGGTATTTTTATACAATGAGCAGTTCTTC.

Only one count was recorded for this clone. The chain joins TRBV5-1 to TRBJ2-3, with D perhaps assigned TRBD1 or TRBD2 (6 bases each). V was pared by 4 bases and J by 1 base, with 13 bases between. This CDR3 comprises 15 residues. Germline loops: CDR1 SGHRS, CDR2 YFSETQ. The CDR3 is CASSRGTTGTDTQYF. The CDR3 nucleotides read TGCGCCAGCAGCCGCGGGACAACTGGCACAGATACGCAGTATTTT. The variable domain in full, completed from reference TRBV5-1 and TRBJ2-3, reads KAGVTQTPRYLIKTRGQQVTLSCSPISGHRSVSWYQQTPGQGLQFLFEYFSETQRNKGNFPGRFSGRQFSNSRSEMNVSTLELGDSALYLCASSRGTTGTDTQYFGPGTRLTVL.

This chain links TRBV7-3 with TRBJ2-3; tentative D call: TRBD1 (6 bases). V dropped 4 bases and J dropped 2 bases, with 13 bases sitting between them. Germline CDR1 reads SGHTA; CDR2 reads FQGTGA. The CDR3 has 15 amino acids. CDR3 region: CASSSPGHPTDTQYF. CDR3 coding DNA: TGTGCCAGCAGCTCCCCGGGACATCCCACAGATACGCAGTATTTT.

This chain connects TRBV9 to TRBJ2-3; a possible D gene is TRBD1 (5 bases). V lost 4 bases and J lost 0, with 15 bases in between. Germline V gene lookup returns CDR1 SGDLS and CDR2 YYNGEE. This CDR3 has 16 residues. The CDR3 DNA reads TGTGCCAGCAGCACACGAGGAGACAGCAGCACAGATACGCAGTATTTT. The encoded protein is CASSTRGDSSTDTQYF.

The chain links TRBV6-5 to TRBJ2-5, with 7 bases matching TRBD2. CDR1 is MNHEY and CDR2 is SVGAGI in the germline V gene. After removal of 0 bases from V and 6 bases from J, the junction contained 4 bases not matched to a gene. The CDR3 totals 14 residues. CDR3 region: CASSYSGGEQTQYF. The CDR3 nucleotides are TGTGCCAGCAGTTACTCGGGAGGGGAGCAGACCCAGTACTTC.

The V gene is TRBV7-2, the J gene TRBJ1-3; no definite D call. The CDR3 contains 15 residues. Germline CDR1 reads SGHTA; CDR2 reads FQGNSA. The V gene lost 5 bases and the J gene lost 0 bases, with 11 bases spanning the gap. The CDR3 loop is CASSRQTISGNTIYF. CDR3 coding DNA: TGTGCCAGCAGCCGTCAGACTATCTCTGGAAACACCATATATTTT.